This T cell receptor (beta chain) was captured in a study of T cell responses to AZD1222 COVID-19 vaccine. In the study overall: Recipients boosted at about 4 weeks or about 12 weeks are pooled.

Clones were sequenced by immunoSEQ multiplex PCR, and TCRdb holds only the in-frame ones, with some missing. Among 60,000 to 100,000 clones listed, about 85% were seen once. Whole-study results and caveats: Close to half of all spike-specific TCRs reportedly target regions of the variants that are unmutated. Sampled repertoires all dated from after the peak T cell response. With dominance at 160-218 and 743-854, vaccine-associated CD4 TCRs spanned spike.

Germline V gene sequence: CDR1 SGHRS, CDR2 YFSETQ. The V gene end was trimmed by 0 bases and the J gene end by 7 bases; junction bases not matched to a gene: 8. The CDR3 extends over 16 amino acids. As for this clone: Its antigen is not identified.

The genes are TRBV5-1 and TRBJ2-1, with 9 nucleotides matching TRBD2. This sequence was found in an adult in good health. The sequenced sample was peripheral blood, obtained on day 0 of AZD1222 vaccination. The chain's CDR3 is CASSLGVVAGENEQFF. CDR3 nucleotides: TGCGCCAGCAGCTTGGGCGTGGTAGCGGGAGAGAATGAGCAGTTCTTC.